This T cell receptor (beta chain) was identified in a study of blood T cell repertoires in COVID-19. Overall study context: The United States, Italy and Spain supplied acute and convalescent COVID-19 samples.

Trimming took 3 bases from V and 4 from J; bases not matched to a gene: 10. In germline, CDR1 is SGDLS, CDR2 YYNGEE. The CDR3 is 16 residues long. Per the original methods: The authors estimated nucleated cell counts from reference gene primer amplification. Data came from immunoSEQ multiplex PCR; TCRdb stores just in-frame clones and leaves some out. The D gene and trimming were derived from the DNA, and the V and J assignments and clone size from that table. The table records some 340,000 clones, 65% to 85% of them present only once. This receptor was taken from a man aged 25 to 40 with active or convalescent COVID-19. Sequenced material: peripheral blood. The chain employs TRBV9 and TRBJ1-2; 9 bases align to TRBD1. CDR3 in amino acids: CASSASPGQGLYGYTF. In nucleotides, the CDR3 is TGTGCCAGCAGCGCCTCCCCGGGACAGGGACTCTATGGCTACACCTTC.